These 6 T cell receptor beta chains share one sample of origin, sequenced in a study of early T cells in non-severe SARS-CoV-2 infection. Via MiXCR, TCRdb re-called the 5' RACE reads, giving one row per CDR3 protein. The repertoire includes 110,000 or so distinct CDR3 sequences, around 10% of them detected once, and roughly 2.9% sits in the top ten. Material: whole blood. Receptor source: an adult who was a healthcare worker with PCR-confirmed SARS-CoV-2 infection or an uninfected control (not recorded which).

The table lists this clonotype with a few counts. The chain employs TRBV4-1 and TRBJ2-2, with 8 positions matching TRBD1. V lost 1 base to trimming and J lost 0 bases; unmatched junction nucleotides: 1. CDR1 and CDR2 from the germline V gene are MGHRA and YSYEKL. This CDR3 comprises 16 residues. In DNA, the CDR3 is TGCGCCAGCAGCCAAGGGGACAGGTCGAACACCGGGGAGCTGTTTTTT. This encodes CASSQGDRSNTGELFF.

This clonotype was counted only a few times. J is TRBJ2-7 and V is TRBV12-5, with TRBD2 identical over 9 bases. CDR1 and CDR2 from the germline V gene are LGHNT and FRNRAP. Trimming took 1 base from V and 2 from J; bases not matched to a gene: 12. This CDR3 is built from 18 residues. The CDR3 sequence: CASGLALSGLAGTYEQYF. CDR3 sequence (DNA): TGTGCTAGTGGTTTGGCCCTTTCGGGCCTAGCGGGGACCTACGAGCAGTACTTC.

The CDR3 sequence is CASSFGGSLEKLFF. The CDR3 nucleotides are TGTGCCAGCAGTTTTGGCGGGAGTTTGGAAAAACTGTTTTTT. V usage is TRBV12-3 or TRBV12-4 and J usage is TRBJ1-4; D is undetermined. V was shortened by 3 bases and J by 8 bases, with 13 bases between the two germline ends. This CDR3 has 14 amino acids.

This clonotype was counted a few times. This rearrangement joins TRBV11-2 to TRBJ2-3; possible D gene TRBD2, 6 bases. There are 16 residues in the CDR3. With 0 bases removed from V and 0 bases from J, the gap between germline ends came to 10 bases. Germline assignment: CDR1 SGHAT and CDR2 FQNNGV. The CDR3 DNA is TGTGCCAGCAGCTTAGAGGGGCGGGGAAGCACAGATACGCAGTATTTT. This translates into CASSLEGRGSTDTQYF.

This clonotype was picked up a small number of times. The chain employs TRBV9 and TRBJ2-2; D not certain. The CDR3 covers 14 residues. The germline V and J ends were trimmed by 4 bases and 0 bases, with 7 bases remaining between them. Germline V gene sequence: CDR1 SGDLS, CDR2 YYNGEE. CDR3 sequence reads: CASSLRSNTGELFF. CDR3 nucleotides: TGTGCCAGCAGCCTCCGGTCGAACACCGGGGAGCTGTTTTTT. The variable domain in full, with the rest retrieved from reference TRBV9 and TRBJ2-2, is DSGVTQTPKHLITATGQRVTLRCSPRSGDLSVYWYQQSLDQGLQFLIQYYNGEERAKGNILERFSAQQFPDLHSELNLSSLELGDSALYFCASSLRSNTGELFFGEGSRLTVL.

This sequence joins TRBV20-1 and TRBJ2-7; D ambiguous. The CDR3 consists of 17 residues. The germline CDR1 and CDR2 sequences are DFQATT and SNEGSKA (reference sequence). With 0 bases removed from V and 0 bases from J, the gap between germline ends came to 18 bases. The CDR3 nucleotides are TGCAGTGCTAGAGATCGGAGTAGATCGACCATCTCCTACGAGCAGTACTTC. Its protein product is CSARDRSRSTISYEQYF.